A selection of T cell receptor beta chains follows, all from one sample in a study of metastatic and nonmetastatic thyroid tumors. TCRdb re-clonotyped the PCR reads through MiXCR. The sample includes some 19,000 clones, 20% to 30% of them seen just once. The sequenced material came from blood. The receptors derive from a male donor with papillary thyroid cancer or a benign thyroid nodule (not recorded which). Some clones in this sample may be carry-over from other donors' samples. The CDR3 runs from the conserved cysteine through the conserved F or W. D genes are given only for firm matches. Clone sizes are given selectively: once, few, many, or a class where the clone is expanded.

clone size: .; J gene: TRBJ1-3; D gene: .; V gene: TRBV11-2; CDR3 DNA: TGTGCCAGCACAGCTTATCCAGTTCTCGGGGGGAGCACCATATATTTT; CDR3 protein: CASTAYPVLGGSTIYF
clone size: few; J gene: TRBJ2-1; D gene: .; V gene: TRBV11-3; CDR3 DNA: TGTGCCAGCAGCTTATCCGGGGGACCCTACAATGAGCAGTTCTTC; CDR3 protein: CASSLSGGPYNEQFF
clone size: many; J gene: TRBJ2-3; D gene: .; V gene: TRBV12-5; CDR3 DNA: TGTGCTAGTGGTGGGATAGGCACAGATACGCAGTATTTT; CDR3 protein: CASGGIGTDTQYF
clone size: .; J gene: TRBJ1-2; D gene: TRBD1; V gene: TRBV27; CDR3 DNA: TGTGCCACTGGAGGATGGACAGGGGAAAACTATGGCTACACCTTC; CDR3 protein: CATGGWTGENYGYTF
clone size: many; J gene: TRBJ2-2; D gene: .; V gene: TRBV7-9; CDR3 DNA: TGTGCCAGCAGCTTAGATGGGGCCACCGGGGAGCTGTTTTTT; CDR3 protein: CASSLDGATGELFF
clone size: .; J gene: TRBJ2-7; D gene: TRBD1; V gene: TRBV5-1; CDR3 DNA: TGCGCCAGCAGCTTGGAGGGGGCCTTACACGAGCAGTACTTC; CDR3 protein: CASSLEGALHEQYF
clone size: .; J gene: TRBJ2-2; D gene: TRBD1; V gene: TRBV28; CDR3 DNA: TGTGCCAGCAGGGATACCAGGACAGGGGTTACCGGGGAGCTGTTTTTT; CDR3 protein: CASRDTRTGVTGELFF
clone size: medium-sized; J gene: TRBJ1-5; D gene: .; V gene: TRBV28; CDR3 DNA: TGTGCCAGCAGTCCCCTTGGGGCGAGGAATCAGCCCCAGCATTTT; CDR3 protein: CASSPLGARNQPQHF
clone size: .; J gene: TRBJ2-2; D gene: TRBD2; V gene: TRBV7-2; CDR3 DNA: TGTGCCAGCAGCAAGGGACTAGCCGGGGAGCTGTTTTTT; CDR3 protein: CASSKGLAGELFF
clone size: .; J gene: TRBJ1-2; D gene: TRBD1; V gene: TRBV27; CDR3 DNA: TGTGCCAGCAGTCAGACAGGGGCCTACTTCTATGGCTACACCTTC; CDR3 protein: CASSQTGAYFYGYTF
clone size: few; J gene: TRBJ2-1; D gene: TRBD2; V gene: TRBV11-3; CDR3 DNA: TGTGCCAGCAGCCCTCCCGGGACTAGCGGTGAGCAGTTCTTC; CDR3 protein: CASSPPGTSGEQFF
clone size: medium-sized; J gene: TRBJ2-2; D gene: TRBD1; V gene: TRBV18; CDR3 DNA: TGTGCCAGCTCAGGACAGGGGAACACCGGGGAGCTGTTTTTT; CDR3 protein: CASSGQGNTGELFF
clone size: medium-sized; J gene: TRBJ2-2; D gene: .; V gene: TRBV6-5; CDR3 DNA: TGTGCCAGCAGTTACACCTCGGACAGAGTCAGCGGGGAGCTGTTTTTT; CDR3 protein: CASSYTSDRVSGELFF
clone size: .; J gene: TRBJ1-6; D gene: .; V gene: TRBV11-3; CDR3 DNA: TGTGCCAGCAGCGCCGACAGGAATAATTCACCCCTCCACTTT; CDR3 protein: CASSADRNNSPLHF
clone size: few; J gene: TRBJ2-7; D gene: TRBD1; V gene: TRBV27; CDR3 DNA: TGTGCCAGCCGACAGGGGGCATCTTACGAGCAGTACTTC; CDR3 protein: CASRQGASYEQYF
clone size: few; J gene: TRBJ2-7; D gene: TRBD2; V gene: TRBV29-1; CDR3 DNA: TGCAGCGCTATTACCGGGACTAACTACGAGCAGTACTTC; CDR3 protein: CSAITGTNYEQYF
clone size: few; J gene: TRBJ2-1; D gene: TRBD1; V gene: TRBV5-1; CDR3 DNA: TGCGCCAGCAGCCCAGGGGGCCACGACAATGAGCAGTTCTTC; CDR3 protein: CASSPGGHDNEQFF
clone size: .; J gene: TRBJ2-3; D gene: TRBD2; V gene: TRBV12-3/TRBV12-4; CDR3 DNA: TGTGCCAGCACCCGAGGGACTAGCGGGGCAGCAGATACGCAGTATTTT; CDR3 protein: CASTRGTSGAADTQYF
clone size: few; J gene: TRBJ2-7; D gene: .; V gene: TRBV10-3; CDR3 DNA: TGTGCCAGCGCCAGCCAGGGGAACTACGAGCAGTACTTC; CDR3 protein: CASASQGNYEQYF
clone size: .; J gene: TRBJ2-1; D gene: TRBD2; V gene: TRBV11-3; CDR3 DNA: TGTGCCAGCAGCGGGACTAGCGGGAAAGATGAGCAGTTCTTC; CDR3 protein: CASSGTSGKDEQFF
clone size: .; J gene: TRBJ2-5; D gene: .; V gene: TRBV3-1; CDR3 DNA: TGTGCCAGCAGCCCCCGACCTAGTAACCAAGAGACCCAGTACTTC; CDR3 protein: CASSPRPSNQETQYF
clone size: .; J gene: TRBJ2-2; D gene: .; V gene: TRBV5-1; CDR3 DNA: TGCGCCAGCAGCTTGGAAGCGGGGAACACCGGGGAGCTGTTTTTT; CDR3 protein: CASSLEAGNTGELFF
clone size: once; J gene: TRBJ2-3; D gene: TRBD2; V gene: TRBV5-1; CDR3 DNA: TGCGCCAGCAGCTTGGTGGGTAGCGGGAATACGCAGTATTTT; CDR3 protein: CASSLVGSGNTQYF
clone size: .; J gene: TRBJ1-3; D gene: .; V gene: TRBV5-1; CDR3 DNA: TGCGCCAGCAGCTTATCGGGTAAAGGAAACACCATATATTTT; CDR3 protein: CASSLSGKGNTIYF
clone size: medium-sized; J gene: TRBJ2-2; D gene: TRBD1; V gene: TRBV20-1; CDR3 DNA: TGCAGTGCGGGACAGGCGGTCACCGGGGAGCTGTTTTTT; CDR3 protein: CSAGQAVTGELFF
clone size: .; J gene: TRBJ2-3; D gene: TRBD2; V gene: TRBV14; CDR3 DNA: TGTGCCAGCAGCCAAGCCCGACTAGCGGGAGCAGATACGCAGTATTTT; CDR3 protein: CASSQARLAGADTQYF
clone size: .; J gene: TRBJ1-4; D gene: .; V gene: TRBV30; CDR3 DNA: TGTGCCTGGTCCCGGGCCCTTAATGAAAAACTGTTTTTT; CDR3 protein: CAWSRALNEKLFF
clone size: .; J gene: TRBJ2-1; D gene: TRBD1; V gene: TRBV20-1; CDR3 DNA: TGCAGTGCTAGAGAAGGCAGGGGGCCGGGTGAGCAGTTCTTC; CDR3 protein: CSAREGRGPGEQFF
clone size: once; J gene: TRBJ2-3; D gene: .; V gene: TRBV11-2; CDR3 DNA: TGTGCCAGCATCTCTAGCACGGATACGCAGTATTTT; CDR3 protein: CASISSTDTQYF
clone size: .; J gene: TRBJ2-6; D gene: .; V gene: TRBV15; CDR3 DNA: TGTGCCACCAGCAGAGAATCCGGGGATGGGGCCAACGTCCTGACTTTC; CDR3 protein: CATSRESGDGANVLTF
clone size: .; J gene: TRBJ2-1; D gene: TRBD2; V gene: TRBV28; CDR3 DNA: TGTGCCAGCAGGGCCCATAGGGGACTACCTTCCAATGAGCAGTTCTTC; CDR3 protein: CASRAHRGLPSNEQFF
clone size: few; J gene: TRBJ1-2; D gene: .; V gene: TRBV27; CDR3 DNA: TGTGCCAGCAGTGGGGTGGGGATGAGGGATGGCTACACCTTC; CDR3 protein: CASSGVGMRDGYTF
clone size: .; J gene: TRBJ2-2; D gene: .; V gene: TRBV19; CDR3 DNA: TGTGCCAGTATCCGGGGGCCCCGGGAGCTGTTTTTT; CDR3 protein: CASIRGPRELFF
clone size: .; J gene: TRBJ2-3; D gene: TRBD2; V gene: TRBV9; CDR3 DNA: TGTGCCAGCAGCCTTTTGGCGACTAGCGGCACAGATACGCAGTATTTT; CDR3 protein: CASSLLATSGTDTQYF
clone size: .; J gene: TRBJ2-6; D gene: .; V gene: TRBV27; CDR3 DNA: TGTGCCAGCAGCCCTCGGACGGGTGGGGCCAACGTCCTGACTTTC; CDR3 protein: CASSPRTGGANVLTF
clone size: .; J gene: TRBJ2-3; D gene: .; V gene: TRBV10-2; CDR3 DNA: TGCGCCAGCAGACGGGGACGCTCAACAGATACGCAGTATTTT; CDR3 protein: CASRRGRSTDTQYF
clone size: medium-sized; J gene: TRBJ1-6; D gene: .; V gene: TRBV5-1; CDR3 DNA: TGCGCCAGCAGCTTGGGAGGTCTTAATTCACCCCTCCACTTT; CDR3 protein: CASSLGGLNSPLHF
clone size: .; J gene: TRBJ2-7; D gene: .; V gene: TRBV7-2; CDR3 DNA: TGTGCCAGCAGCTTAGTGGAGCTAGCGCCCTACGAGCAGTACTTC; CDR3 protein: CASSLVELAPYEQYF
clone size: few; J gene: TRBJ2-5; D gene: TRBD2; V gene: TRBV12-3/TRBV12-4; CDR3 DNA: TGTGCCAGCAGTCGCGGAGCGGGGGAAGAGACCCAGTACTTC; CDR3 protein: CASSRGAGEETQYF
clone size: .; J gene: TRBJ2-7; D gene: TRBD1; V gene: TRBV6-1; CDR3 DNA: TGTGCCAGCACCCGGGACAGGGTGAACGAGCAGTACTTC; CDR3 protein: CASTRDRVNEQYF
clone size: few; J gene: TRBJ1-5; D gene: .; V gene: TRBV12-3/TRBV12-4; CDR3 DNA: TGTGCCAGCAGTTTTCTGGAGGTTCAGCCCCAGCATTTT; CDR3 protein: CASSFLEVQPQHF
clone size: many; J gene: TRBJ2-7; D gene: .; V gene: TRBV20-1; CDR3 DNA: TGCAGTGCTAGGGTAGGGGGAGGGTACGAGCAGTACTTC; CDR3 protein: CSARVGGGYEQYF
clone size: few; J gene: TRBJ2-7; D gene: TRBD2; V gene: TRBV6-1; CDR3 DNA: TGTGCCAGCCGAGCGGGAGTGGCCGGAGACGAGCAGTACTTC; CDR3 protein: CASRAGVAGDEQYF
clone size: .; J gene: TRBJ1-2; D gene: .; V gene: TRBV27; CDR3 DNA: TGTGCCAGCAGTGATTATGATACGACAGGTACTAACTATGGCTACACCTTC; CDR3 protein: CASSDYDTTGTNYGYTF
clone size: .; J gene: TRBJ1-2; D gene: .; V gene: TRBV11-2; CDR3 DNA: TGTGCCAGCAGCTTAGATCCCTCTGGCAGCCGAGAAAACTATGGCTACACCTTC; CDR3 protein: CASSLDPSGSRENYGYTF
clone size: .; J gene: TRBJ1-2; D gene: .; V gene: TRBV6-2/TRBV6-3; CDR3 DNA: TGTGCCAGCAGTTACGGGCTTAAATATGGCTACACCTTC; CDR3 protein: CASSYGLKYGYTF
clone size: many; J gene: TRBJ2-5; D gene: TRBD2; V gene: TRBV11-2; CDR3 DNA: TGTGCCAGCAGCTTAGACTTCGGGAGGGATGAGACCCAGTACTTC; CDR3 protein: CASSLDFGRDETQYF
clone size: .; J gene: TRBJ1-6; D gene: TRBD1; V gene: TRBV20-1; CDR3 DNA: TGCAGTGCTATACAGACAGGGTATTATAATTCACCCCTCCACTTT; CDR3 protein: CSAIQTGYYNSPLHF
clone size: many; J gene: TRBJ2-7; D gene: TRBD1; V gene: TRBV6-1; CDR3 DNA: TGTGCCAGCGGTTTCGGGACAGGGTTTAACGAGCAGTACTTC; CDR3 protein: CASGFGTGFNEQYF
clone size: .; J gene: TRBJ2-7; D gene: .; V gene: TRBV12-3/TRBV12-4; CDR3 DNA: TGTGCCAGCACCATGGGTTACTCCTACGAGCAGTACTTC; CDR3 protein: CASTMGYSYEQYF
clone size: many; J gene: TRBJ1-1; D gene: .; V gene: TRBV14; CDR3 DNA: TGTGCCAGCAGCCAGACTGATTCTCGGAGATACTTT; CDR3 protein: CASSQTDSRRYF
clone size: few; J gene: TRBJ1-2; D gene: TRBD1; V gene: TRBV19; CDR3 DNA: TGTGCCAGTAGTCCCCGGGACAGGGGATATGGCTACACCTTC; CDR3 protein: CASSPRDRGYGYTF
clone size: medium-sized; J gene: TRBJ1-6; D gene: .; V gene: TRBV6-1; CDR3 DNA: TGTGCCAGCAGTGAAGCGTCAGGGCGCCCAGTCCCCCTCCACTTT; CDR3 protein: CASSEASGRPVPLHF
clone size: few; J gene: TRBJ2-7; D gene: TRBD1; V gene: TRBV27; CDR3 DNA: TGTGCCACCTTAGGGGCAGGGGGCGACGAGCAGTACTTC; CDR3 protein: CATLGAGGDEQYF
clone size: medium-sized; J gene: TRBJ2-7; D gene: .; V gene: TRBV9; CDR3 DNA: TGTGCCAGCAGCTCTCTATCATACGAGCAGTACTTC; CDR3 protein: CASSSLSYEQYF
clone size: few; J gene: TRBJ2-2; D gene: TRBD1; V gene: TRBV20-1; CDR3 DNA: TGCAGTGCTAGACCCCGGGACAGATTCACCGGGGAGCTGTTTTTT; CDR3 protein: CSARPRDRFTGELFF
clone size: .; J gene: TRBJ1-2; D gene: .; V gene: TRBV20-1; CDR3 DNA: TGCAGTGCTAGAGACACGACAGCAGCTAACTATGGCTACACCTTC; CDR3 protein: CSARDTTAANYGYTF
clone size: .; J gene: TRBJ2-3; D gene: .; V gene: TRBV5-1; CDR3 DNA: TGCGCCAGCAGAGACACAGATACGAAGTATTTT; CDR3 protein: CASRDTDTKYF
clone size: few; J gene: TRBJ2-7; D gene: .; V gene: TRBV2; CDR3 DNA: TGTGCCAGCAGTCTCAGGGTAGAAGGTTTCTACGAGCAGTACTTC; CDR3 protein: CASSLRVEGFYEQYF
clone size: .; J gene: TRBJ2-1; D gene: .; V gene: TRBV6-2/TRBV6-3; CDR3 DNA: TGTGCCAGCAGTTACTCTCTAACAGGGCTTTACAATGAGCAGTTCTTC; CDR3 protein: CASSYSLTGLYNEQFF